The rows below give T cell receptor beta chains drawn from one sample of a study of Ad26.COV2.S vaccination and SARS-CoV-2 variants. Repertoires were generated with immunoSEQ multiplex PCR, while TCRdb's copy carries only in-frame clones and drops some. Here the sample spans roughly 380,000 clones, about 90% being singletons. This specimen consisted of peripheral blood, obtained after recovery from COVID-19. The receptors were sampled from a human donor who had recovered from COVID-19. Both conserved end residues are part of each CDR3. Fields, in order: J gene, clone size, D gene, V gene, CDR3 DNA, CDR3 protein. A D gene is named only where the DNA matches it firmly. Clone size is shown for a subset of rows, as once, few, many or a class of expanded clone.

J: TRBJ2-1
size: NA
D: NA
V: TRBV6-6
DNA: TGTGCCCACGACTCGGGTCTTTACAATGAGCAGTTCTTC
CDR3: CAHDSGLYNEQFF

J: TRBJ2-4
size: once
D: TRBD2
V: TRBV5-5
DNA: TGTGCCAGCAGCTTGAAAGGGACTAGCGGGGGGGCCGGTGGAAACATTCAGTACTTC
CDR3: CASSLKGTSGGAGGNIQYF

J: TRBJ1-4
size: once
D: NA
V: TRBV3-1/TRBV3-2
DNA: TGTGCCAGCAGTTCCGCCGGGTGGGCGATCACCGGTGAAAAACTGTTTTTT
CDR3: CASSSAGWAITGEKLFF

J: TRBJ1-2
size: NA
D: NA
V: TRBV7-2
DNA: TGTGCCAGCAGCTTAGTTCGGGATACTAACTATGGCTACACCTTC
CDR3: CASSLVRDTNYGYTF

J: TRBJ2-7
size: NA
D: NA
V: TRBV27
DNA: TGTGCCAGCAGGCCGGCCCGAACCTCCTACGAGCAGTACTTC
CDR3: CASRPARTSYEQYF

J: TRBJ1-1
size: NA
D: TRBD1
V: TRBV7-2
DNA: TGTGCCAGCAGCTACCGGACAGGGGGCGTGGAGGCTTTCTTT
CDR3: CASSYRTGGVEAFF

J: TRBJ1-6
size: NA
D: NA
V: TRBV7-9
DNA: TGTGCCAGCAGCTTCGGGCTGGGCAGTAATTCACCCCTCCACTTT
CDR3: CASSFGLGSNSPLHF

J: TRBJ1-6
size: NA
D: NA
V: TRBV5-4
DNA: TGTGCTGAGTCTCGGGGAACCAATTCACCCCTCCACTTT
CDR3: CAESRGTNSPLHF

J: TRBJ1-2
size: NA
D: NA
V: TRBV4-3
DNA: TGCGCCAGCAGCCCAGGTTTAGCTAACTATGGCTACACCTTC
CDR3: CASSPGLANYGYTF

J: TRBJ1-2
size: NA
D: NA
V: TRBV12-3/TRBV12-4
DNA: TGTGCCAGCAGTTTGAATTGGGACTATGGCTACACCTTC
CDR3: CASSLNWDYGYTF

J: TRBJ1-5
size: NA
D: NA
V: TRBV2
DNA: TGTGCCAGCAGTTTTGGACAGTACCAGCCCCAGCATTTT
CDR3: CASSFGQYQPQHF

J: TRBJ2-1
size: few
D: NA
V: TRBV5-5
DNA: TGTGCCAGCAGCTTGTCAGGGTTTCGTTACAATGAGCAGTTCTTC
CDR3: CASSLSGFRYNEQFF

J: TRBJ2-1
size: NA
D: NA
V: TRBV6-5
DNA: TGTGCCAGCAGTTACGCCAGGCTAGATGAGCAGTTCTTC
CDR3: CASSYARLDEQFF

J: TRBJ1-4
size: NA
D: NA
V: TRBV25-1
DNA: TGTGCCAGCAGTGAGAAGGTGGGGAGGGTGGATGAAAAACTGTTTTTT
CDR3: CASSEKVGRVDEKLFF

J: TRBJ1-4
size: once
D: NA
V: TRBV3-1/TRBV3-2
DNA: TGTGCCAGCAGCCAATTTCTTCCGTGGGGTGGTGAAAAACTGTTTTTT
CDR3: CASSQFLPWGGEKLFF

J: TRBJ2-2
size: few
D: TRBD1
V: TRBV2
DNA: TGTGCCAGCAGAGAACAGGGGGTTGACTCCGGGGAGCTGTTTTTT
CDR3: CASREQGVDSGELFF

J: TRBJ1-1
size: NA
D: NA
V: TRBV5-1
DNA: TGCGCCAGCAGCTTGGCGCTCGGTAGGAACACTGAAGCTTTCTTT
CDR3: CASSLALGRNTEAFF

J: TRBJ2-5
size: NA
D: NA
V: TRBV5-4
DNA: TGTGCCAGCAGCTTTAACTCTCTCGGGACCCAGTACTTC
CDR3: CASSFNSLGTQYF

J: TRBJ2-7
size: NA
D: NA
V: TRBV7-2
DNA: TGTGCCAGCAGCCCGGGGCCCACCTACGAGCAGTACTTC
CDR3: CASSPGPTYEQYF

J: TRBJ1-2
size: NA
D: NA
V: TRBV5-4
DNA: TGTGCCAGCAGCTTGCCTCAGGCTAACTATGGCTACACCTTC
CDR3: CASSLPQANYGYTF

J: TRBJ2-3
size: NA
D: TRBD2
V: TRBV6-6
DNA: TGTGCCAGCAGCCTAAGTGAGACTAGCGGGGGGGCCGAAGGCACAGATACGCAGTATTTT
CDR3: CASSLSETSGGAEGTDTQYF

J: TRBJ1-5
size: NA
D: NA
V: TRBV12-5
DNA: TGTGCTAGTGGTTTGTCAGCCAGCAATCAGCCCCAGCATTTT
CDR3: CASGLSASNQPQHF

J: TRBJ1-5
size: NA
D: TRBD1
V: TRBV5-6
DNA: TGTGCCAGCAGCCATCGTCCTGGGACAGGGACGGGTCAGCCCCAGCATTTT
CDR3: CASSHRPGTGTGQPQHF

J: TRBJ2-1
size: NA
D: TRBD2
V: TRBV3-1/TRBV3-2
DNA: TGTGCCAGCAGCTCATGGGTCACTAGCGGATACAATGAGCAGTTCTTC
CDR3: CASSSWVTSGYNEQFF

J: TRBJ2-1
size: once
D: NA
V: TRBV11-2
DNA: TGTGCCAGCAGCTTAGGACGGGGTAGAAATGAGCAGTTCTTC
CDR3: CASSLGRGRNEQFF

J: TRBJ2-7
size: NA
D: TRBD1
V: TRBV9
DNA: TGTGCCAGCAGCCATAGCACAGGGGGCTCCTACGAGCAGTACTTC
CDR3: CASSHSTGGSYEQYF

J: TRBJ2-3
size: NA
D: TRBD2
V: TRBV20-1
DNA: TGCAGTGCTAGTAGCGGGGGGGCCGGCACAGATACGCAGTATTTT
CDR3: CSASSGGAGTDTQYF

J: TRBJ1-4
size: NA
D: NA
V: TRBV5-1
DNA: TGCGCCAGCAGAACATCATCGGGACGGCCTGTTAACGAAAAACTGTTTTTT
CDR3: CASRTSSGRPVNEKLFF

J: TRBJ2-3
size: NA
D: NA
V: TRBV3-1/TRBV3-2
DNA: TGTGCCAGCAGCCAAGAGGAAGCCCTCTGCACAGATACGCAGTATTTT
CDR3: CASSQEEALCTDTQYF

J: TRBJ1-5
size: NA
D: TRBD1
V: TRBV27
DNA: TGTGCCAGCAGTTCAGGGGGGAGGCAGCCCCAGCATTTT
CDR3: CASSSGGRQPQHF

J: TRBJ2-3
size: NA
D: NA
V: TRBV6-6
DNA: TGTGCCAGCGGCCAAGGGGATACGCAGTATTTT
CDR3: CASGQGDTQYF

J: TRBJ2-3
size: NA
D: TRBD2
V: TRBV3-1/TRBV3-2
DNA: TGTGCCAGCAGCGGGCTAGCGGGGGAGTGGACAGATACGCAGTATTTT
CDR3: CASSGLAGEWTDTQYF

J: TRBJ2-3
size: NA
D: NA
V: TRBV3-1/TRBV3-2
DNA: TGTGCCAGCAGCCAAGGCCCAGGGACCAGCACAGATACGCAGTATTTT
CDR3: CASSQGPGTSTDTQYF

J: TRBJ2-2
size: NA
D: NA
V: TRBV5-4
DNA: TGTGCCAGCAGCTTGTACGCCACAGACACCGGGGAGCTGTTTTTT
CDR3: CASSLYATDTGELFF

J: TRBJ1-1
size: NA
D: NA
V: TRBV7-9
DNA: TGTGCCAGCAGCACCGAGCAGTTTATTAACACTGAAGCTTTCTTT
CDR3: CASSTEQFINTEAFF

J: TRBJ1-6
size: NA
D: NA
V: TRBV7-3
DNA: TGTGCCAGCAGCTTAAGCCCGGATGTCAATTCACCCCTCCACTTT
CDR3: CASSLSPDVNSPLHF

J: TRBJ2-7
size: NA
D: NA
V: TRBV5-4
DNA: TGTGCCAGCAGCTTGCGCAACGAGCAGTACTTC
CDR3: CASSLRNEQYF

J: TRBJ1-1
size: NA
D: NA
V: TRBV10-2
DNA: TGCGCCAGCCTACCGGGGGCCTGGGACACTGAAGCTTTCTTT
CDR3: CASLPGAWDTEAFF

J: TRBJ1-1
size: NA
D: NA
V: TRBV7-2
DNA: TGTGCCAGCAGCCCGCACCCTGGGGGATACCCTGAAGCTTTCTTT
CDR3: CASSPHPGGYPEAFF

J: TRBJ1-2
size: NA
D: TRBD1
V: TRBV7-9
DNA: TGTGCCAGCAGCTTGCCCTCCCTACAGGGGTCCCCATCGGATGGCTACACCTTC
CDR3: CASSLPSLQGSPSDGYTF

J: TRBJ1-2
size: NA
D: NA
V: TRBV9
DNA: TGTGCCAGCAGCGATACAGTGGAAGGCTACACCTTC
CDR3: CASSDTVEGYTF

J: TRBJ2-5
size: once
D: NA
V: TRBV6-1
DNA: TGTGCCAGCAGTGAAGGGGCAGGAGAGACCCAGTACTTC
CDR3: CASSEGAGETQYF